These 16 T cell receptor beta chains came from one sample sequenced in a study of blood T cell repertoires in COVID-19 (dated by TCRdb to the early 2020s). Library preparation used the immunoSEQ multiplex PCR assay. TCRdb stores this immuneACCESS table with in-frame sequences only. Part of the clones is absent; in the studies checked, under half of the shortfall reflects unresolved V genes, and no reason is known for the rest. The sample table shows about 67,000 clones, and 65% to 85% are seen once. Together, the top ten hold about 38% of the sample. What was sequenced was peripheral blood. All receptors come from a human donor in a cohort sampled during active COVID-19.

J is TRBJ2-2 and V is TRBV24-1; D not resolved. Germline V gene data show CDR1 as KGHDR and CDR2 as SFDVKD. This CDR3 spans 15 amino acids. Deletions cut 7 bases from V and 5 bases from J, with 16 bases between. The CDR3 reads CATSQVASRTGELFF. CDR3 coding DNA: TGTGCCACCAGCCAGGTCGCCTCCCGGACCGGGGAGCTGTTTTTT.

This clone was detected once. The rearrangement uses TRBV3-1 (or the pseudogene TRBV3-2) and TRBJ1-1; no clear D. Trimming removed 1 base from V and 3 bases from J, with 15 bases in between. CDR3 length: 16 amino acids. Germline V lookup: CDR1 LGHDT, CDR2 YNNKEL (reference sequence). The DNA of the CDR3 is TGTGCCAGCAGCCAAGGGTTGGGAGGGCGGTACACTGAAGCTTTCTTT. It codes for CASSQGLGGRYTEAFF.

J is TRBJ2-7 and V is TRBV5-1, with 10 bases identical to TRBD1. The CDR3 has 15 amino acids. With 0 bases clipped from V and 7 bases from J, the junction kept 7 bases outside the gene matches. Looked up from germline, CDR1 is SGHRS and CDR2 is YFSETQ. The CDR3, as DNA: TGCGCCAGCAGCTTGGATGGGACAGGGGTCGATGAGCAGTACTTC. Translating it yields CASSLDGTGVDEQYF.

The chain combines TRBV5-4 with TRBJ2-5; maybe TRBD2 (7 bases). The ends were cut back, 2 bases at V and 1 base at J, with 12 bases in the middle. The CDR3 runs to 15 residues. Germline V gives CDR1 SGHNT, CDR2 YYREEE (reference sequence). The CDR3 nucleotides read TGTGCCAGCAGCTTTGGGGGGGGCCGCCAAGAGACCCAGTACTTC. Translation gives CASSFGGGRQETQYF.

This clone was found a few times. The chain uses TRBV6-1 and TRBJ2-3; 8 bases are a match to TRBD2. The junction had 16 bases not matched to a gene; V was cut back by 3 bases and J by 2 bases. This CDR3 contains 19 residues. The germline gives CDR1 MNHNS, CDR2 SASEGT. The CDR3: CASSEGGTRSFKTTDTQYF. The CDR3 coding sequence is TGTGCCAGCAGTGAGGGGGGGACTAGATCCTTTAAAACCACAGATACGCAGTATTTT.

The chain uses TRBV7-9 and TRBJ1-6; TRBD1 matches at 8 bases. The CDR3 is 16 residues long. V gave up 5 bases and J gave up 2 bases; unmatched junction bases: 5. Germline V CDR1 and CDR2: SEHNR, FQNEAQ (reference sequence). The CDR3 DNA reads as TGTGCCAGCAGCCATGACAGGGGACCCTATAATTCACCCCTCCACTTT. This encodes CASSHDRGPYNSPLHF.

The rearrangement links TRBV27 to TRBJ1-1, with D perhaps TRBD1 (5 bases). Between the trimmed V and J ends, which lost 1 base and 3 bases, there was a span of 12 bases. The length of the CDR3 is 15 residues. CDR1 MNHEY and CDR2 SMNVEV come from the germline V gene (reference sequence). In nucleotides, the CDR3 is TGTGCCAGCAGTTTATTAAGGGGCAGAGACACTGAAGCTTTCTTT. Translating it yields CASSLLRGRDTEAFF.

The chain combines TRBV5-1 with TRBJ1-1; D gene unclear. This CDR3 has 14 residues. In germline, CDR1 is SGHRS, CDR2 YFSETQ. The V end lost 0 bases, the J end lost 5 bases, and 11 bases lay between the germline ends. As DNA, the CDR3 is TGCGCCAGCAGCTTGGTGGGGAGAGGGACTGAAGCTTTCTTT. Encoded protein: CASSLVGRGTEAFF. Drawing the rest from reference TRBV5-1 and TRBJ1-1, the complete variable domain is KAGVTQTPRYLIKTRGQQVTLSCSPISGHRSVSWYQQTPGQGLQFLFEYFSETQRNKGNFPGRFSGRQFSNSRSEMNVSTLELGDSALYLCASSLVGRGTEAFFGQGTRLTVV.

The chain joins TRBV6-5 to TRBJ1-2, with 8 bases matching TRBD1. This CDR3 has 14 amino acids. The trim removed 7 bases at V and 4 bases at J, leaving 8 bases unmatched. Germline V lookup: CDR1 MNHEY, CDR2 SVGAGI. The CDR3 DNA sequence: TGTGCCAGCACTTGGACAGGGACCCCCTATGGCTACACCTTC. As protein: CASTWTGTPYGYTF.

The chain couples TRBV5-1 to TRBJ1-1; 8 nucleotides match TRBD1. Germline V gene sequence: CDR1 SGHRS, CDR2 YFSETQ. V gave up 4 bases and J gave up 2 bases; unmatched junction bases: 10. The CDR3 runs 16 residues. The CDR3 region is CASSLGADRVNTEAFF. The DNA for the CDR3 is TGCGCCAGCAGCCTAGGCGCGGACAGGGTTAACACTGAAGCTTTCTTT. Variable domain in full (rest from reference TRBV5-1 and TRBJ1-1): KAGVTQTPRYLIKTRGQQVTLSCSPISGHRSVSWYQQTPGQGLQFLFEYFSETQRNKGNFPGRFSGRQFSNSRSEMNVSTLELGDSALYLCASSLGADRVNTEAFFGQGTRLTVV.

V gene TRBV7-9 combines with J gene TRBJ2-1; 8 bases align to TRBD2. The CDR3 contains 14 residues. V was clipped by 5 bases and J by 11 bases; unmatched bases: 11. The germline CDR1 and CDR2 sequences are SEHNR and FQNEAQ (reference sequence). CDR3 coding DNA: TGTGCCAGCAGCCAGCATGGAGCGGGGGAGAAGCAGTTCTTC. Protein product: CASSQHGAGEKQFF. The whole variable domain, remainder taken from reference TRBV7-9 and TRBJ2-1, is DTGVSQNPRHKITKRGQNVTFRCDPISEHNRLYWYRQTLGQGPEFLTYFQNEAQLEKSRLLSDRFSAERPKGSFSTLEIQRTEQGDSAMYLCASSQHGAGEKQFFGPGTRLTVL.

This rearrangement joins TRBV7-2 to TRBJ2-5; TRBD2 matches 14 bases. V was clipped by 5 bases and J by 5 bases; unmatched bases: 7. Germline V CDR1 and CDR2: SGHTA, FQGNSA. CDR3 size: 16 residues. This CDR3 is CASSTQTSGGAETQYF. CDR3 sequence (DNA): TGTGCCAGCAGCACCCAGACTAGCGGGGGGGCGGAGACCCAGTACTTC. Together with reference TRBV7-2 and TRBJ2-5, the CDR3 gives the full variable domain: GAGVSQSPSNKVTEKGKDVELRCDPISGHTALYWYRQSLGQGLEFLIYFQGNSAPDKSGLPSDRFSAERTGGSVSTLTIQRTQQEDSAVYLCASSTQTSGGAETQYFGPGTRLLVL.

The rearrangement joins TRBV2 to TRBJ1-2, with 9 bases aligning to TRBD1. Per germline, CDR1 SNHLY and CDR2 FYNNEI. This CDR3 spans 13 amino acids. After removal of 6 bases from V and 4 bases from J, the junction contained 3 bases not matched to a gene. CDR3 residues: CASRGQGIYGYTF. The CDR3 DNA is TGTGCCAGCAGAGGACAGGGGATCTATGGCTACACCTTC.

The chain uses TRBV5-1 and TRBJ2-3, with TRBD2 matching over 13 bases. The CDR3 runs 17 residues. Germline trimming cut 4 bases from V and 2 bases from J; bases unmatched to any gene: 7. Per the germline V gene, CDR1 is SGHRS and CDR2 is YFSETQ. The CDR3 coding sequence is TGCGCCAGCAGCCGGGGACTAGCGGGGCCGACCACAGATACGCAGTATTTT. Its protein is CASSRGLAGPTTDTQYF.

This clone was found a few times. V gene TRBV5-1 combines with J gene TRBJ1-2, with D unresolved. CDR1 is SGHRS and CDR2 is YFSETQ in the germline V gene. V lost 1 base and J 2 bases, leaving 12 bases between the germline ends. CDR3 length equals 15 residues. This CDR3 reads CASSLREQTNYGYTF. CDR3 nucleotides: TGCGCCAGCAGCTTGCGGGAACAGACGAACTATGGCTACACCTTC. Variable domain in full (rest from reference TRBV5-1 and TRBJ1-2): KAGVTQTPRYLIKTRGQQVTLSCSPISGHRSVSWYQQTPGQGLQFLFEYFSETQRNKGNFPGRFSGRQFSNSRSEMNVSTLELGDSALYLCASSLREQTNYGYTFGSGTRLTVV.

This clone was seen only once. This sequence joins TRBV7-2 and TRBJ1-1; no definite D call. This CDR3 is 13 amino acids long. Germline values: CDR1 SGHTA, CDR2 FQGNSA. V lost 2 bases and J lost 0, with 4 bases in between. The CDR3, as DNA: TGTGCCAGCAGCTTATTAGTGAACACTGAAGCTTTCTTT. Its translation: CASSLLVNTEAFF.